This entry features one T cell receptor (beta chain) sequence. What it binds is not known. The V gene lost 5 bases and the J gene lost 7 bases, with 16 bases spanning the gap. Germline CDR1 and CDR2: SGHDT and YYEEEE. There are 13 residues in the CDR3. The data belong to a study of T cells in Graves' hyperthyroidism and ophthalmopathy. Study-level background: The blood sample was taken at first diagnosis, before treatment began.

Together with thyroid ultrasound, orbital computed tomography, serum thyroxine and TRAb, clinical symptoms were used for diagnoses. Cells are PBMCs isolated from 10 ml of fresh blood. The CDR3 regions of TCR beta were amplified from RNA transcripts. The HTBI primer set served for first-round RT-PCR of the TCR CDR3. TCRdb re-analysed the multiplex PCR reads in MiXCR, keeping a single row per CDR3 protein. The data show approximately 620,000 distinct CDR3 sequences, with around 15% seen just once and less than 3.5% held by the top ten. Overall study findings and caveats: In validation, the model predicted ophthalmopathy. These predictions came a median approximately six months before onset.

The sequence derives from a woman between 40 and 55 years old with Graves' ophthalmopathy. V is TRBV5-6 and J is TRBJ2-7; a possible D gene is TRBD1 (7 bases). Sequencing used blood. Written as DNA, the CDR3 is TGTGCCAGCAGAAGCGGACAGGCGGGGGAGCAGTACTTC. Translating gives CASRSGQAGEQYF.